The 13 T cell receptor beta chains presented below share a single source sample, sequenced in a study of vaccination and CD4 T cells after COVID-19. Their antigen targets remain unknown. CD4+ T cells that had been cultured provided DNA sequenced with the Oncomine TCR Beta short-read assay. TCRdb processed the PCR reads anew with MiXCR; each CDR3 protein has one entry. The profile shows 5,000 to 8,000 distinct CDR3 sequences, 40% to 55% of them singletons. As for treatment: 10-day PBMC culture with coronavirus spike peptide pools or control peptides (ViraFEST assay). The unexposed donor's CD4+ T cells were collected before the COVID-19 pandemic (2011-2018). The source material was CD4+ T cells from blood, cultured in vitro. These receptors all come from a human donor in good health.

The V and J genes are TRBV20-1 and TRBJ1-2; no reliable D call. The CDR3 is 14 residues long. Germline-derived CDR1 and CDR2 are DFQATT and SNEGSKA (reference sequence). V was shortened by 0 bases and J by 4 bases, with 12 bases between the two germline ends. This CDR3 is CSAREEGRSYGYTF. Written as DNA, the CDR3 is TGCAGTGCTAGAGAAGAAGGACGGAGCTATGGCTACACCTTC.

The rearrangement joins TRBV11-3 to TRBJ1-1; a possible D gene is TRBD1 (6 bases). Deletions cut 2 bases from V and 6 bases from J, with 10 bases between. CDR1 and CDR2 from the germline V gene are SGHNT and YENEEA. This CDR3 spans 13 amino acids. The CDR3 DNA follows: TGTGCCAGCAGCTTAAGGGACAATGCTGAAGCTTTCTTT. Translation gives CASSLRDNAEAFF.

V usage is TRBV7-2 and J usage is TRBJ1-6; tentatively, D is TRBD1 (5 bases). Germline V gives CDR1 SGHTA, CDR2 FQGNSA. V lost 5 bases and J lost 8, with 16 bases in between. This CDR3 is built from 15 residues. CDR3 amino acids: CASSPRVGRDSPLHF. CDR3 sequence (DNA): TGTGCCAGCAGCCCCAGGGTTGGAAGAGATTCACCCCTCCACTTT.

In its sample, this clonotype was seen a few times. The rearrangement links TRBV2 to TRBJ2-3, with D maybe TRBD2 (5 bases). CDR3 length equals 12 residues. V was shortened by 4 bases and J by 3 bases, with 5 bases between the two germline ends. Germline CDR1 is SNHLY and CDR2 is FYNNEI. The CDR3 DNA reads TGTGCCAGCAGTGCGGGGACAGATACGCAGTATTTT. It yields the protein CASSAGTDTQYF.

This chain links TRBV7-9 with TRBJ2-2; D perhaps matches TRBD1 (6 bases). The CDR3 is made up of 15 amino acids. Trimming stripped 5 bases from V and 3 bases from J, with 13 bases between. CDR1 is SEHNR and CDR2 is FQNEAQ in the germline V gene (reference sequence). CDR3 loop: CASSPTGQDTGELFF. The CDR3 coding sequence is TGTGCCAGCAGCCCTACAGGGCAGGACACCGGGGAGCTGTTTTTT.

J is TRBJ1-1 and V is TRBV25-1; D unclear. Germline assignment: CDR1 MGHDK and CDR2 SYGVNS. This CDR3 has 13 residues. V dropped 3 bases and J dropped 7 bases, with 12 bases sitting between them. The CDR3 is CASSEDRQGEAFF. CDR3 bases: TGTGCCAGCAGTGAGGATCGACAAGGTGAAGCTTTCTTT.

The DNA for the CDR3 is TGTGCCAGCAGCCTAGACAGGGGGGAATCCGGGGAGCTGTTTTTT. Translated: CASSLDRGESGELFF. The rearrangement links TRBV5-8 to TRBJ2-2; 9 bases match TRBD1. Losses at the gene ends were 4 bases for V and 6 bases for J; bases not matched to a gene: 7. Germline V gene lookup returns CDR1 SGHTS and CDR2 YDEGEE. The CDR3 is 15 residues long.

This chain links TRBV27 with TRBJ1-1, with D unresolved. V dropped 8 bases and J dropped 2 bases, with 15 bases sitting between them. The CDR3 extends over 14 amino acids. CDR1 is MNHEY and CDR2 is SMNVEV in the germline V gene (reference sequence). CDR3 sequence: CASQSEQPNTEAFF. CDR3 coding DNA: TGTGCCAGCCAGAGCGAGCAACCTAACACTGAAGCTTTCTTT.

This clonotype appeared a few times. The rearrangement links TRBV19 to TRBJ1-6; unclear D gene. Germline-derived CDR1 and CDR2 are LNHDA and SQIVND (reference sequence). The CDR3 is made up of 16 amino acids. Deletions cut 3 bases from V and 14 bases from J, with 23 bases between. The CDR3: CASSINPRVDVGTLHF. DNA of the CDR3: TGTGCCAGTAGTATCAACCCCCGAGTGGATGTGGGGACCCTCCACTTT.

This chain links TRBV7-8 with TRBJ1-1; D is perhaps TRBD1 (5 bases). V shed 5 bases and J shed 7 bases, with 11 bases lying between them. The CDR3 runs 12 residues. Germline assignment: CDR1 SGHVS and CDR2 FQNEAQ. CDR3 region: CASSLTVYEAFF. As DNA, the CDR3 is TGTGCCAGCAGCCTGACAGTGTATGAAGCTTTCTTT.

The V gene is TRBV5-1, the J gene TRBJ2-1; 13 nucleotides align to TRBD2. V lost 4 bases, J lost 0 bases, and 13 bases stayed unmatched. The length of the CDR3 is 20 residues. CDR1 and CDR2 (germline): SGHRS, YFSETQ. This CDR3 is CASSVPIGGTSGNSYNEQFF. The CDR3 nucleotides read TGCGCCAGCAGCGTCCCCATCGGTGGGACTAGCGGGAACTCCTACAATGAGCAGTTCTTC.

The chain couples TRBV6-2 or TRBV6-3 to TRBJ2-1; TRBD2 matches at 12 bases. CDR1 MNHEY and CDR2 SVGEGT come from the germline V gene. The ends lost 6 bases at V and 7 bases at J; junction bases unmatched: 7. The CDR3 has 15 amino acids. This CDR3 is CASSSSGGAGNEQFF. CDR3 nucleotide sequence: TGTGCCAGCAGCTCTAGCGGGGGGGCGGGGAATGAGCAGTTCTTC.

The chain is built from TRBV6-2 or TRBV6-3 and TRBJ2-2; D may match TRBD1 or TRBD2 (5 bases each). V dropped 5 bases and J dropped 14 bases, with 21 bases sitting between them. This CDR3 is 14 amino acids long. The V gene's germline CDR1 is MNHEY and CDR2 SVGEGT. The CDR3 nucleotides are TGTGCCAGCAGTACGGGAACAAGCCCGGGACGACTGTTTTTT. Protein sequence: CASSTGTSPGRLFF.